The clone carrying this T cell receptor beta chain was seen just once. No antigen is known for it. The data belong to a study of shared clonotypes between healthy human individuals. Study in general: The people who gave samples were a couple of women and three men aged 18 to 49. The plates for each donor numbered three CD4 naive, three CD4 memory, two CD8 naive and one CD8 memory. Broader study findings: Despite large depth, sorted-subset datasets appeared incompletely sequenced. In a few donors, approximately 5% of naive CD4 clonotypes appeared in common.

TCRdb's table, derived via immunoSEQ multiplex PCR, lists solely in-frame clones and lacks some. The sample records over 1.4 million clones, more than 95% being singletons. The clonotype originates from a man aged 25 to 45 in good health. Sequenced material: naive CD4+ T cells sorted from blood. Subset defined: CD45RA+ positively selected.

Here the CDR3 reads CASRSGSGTDTQYF. CDR3 DNA sequence: TGCGCCAGCAGATCGGGGAGCGGGACAGATACGCAGTATTTT. The V gene is TRBV5-1, the J gene TRBJ2-3; D may be TRBD2 (6 bases). There are 14 residues in the CDR3. The germline gives CDR1 SGHRS, CDR2 YFSETQ. Trimming cost V 5 bases and J 3 bases, with 13 bases left between them.